The present T cell receptor beta chain was sequenced within a study of Graves' ophthalmopathy and Graves' hyperthyroidism. Across the study: Peripheral blood was obtained at first diagnosis, ahead of any treatment.

Amplification from RNA transcripts yielded the TCR beta CDR3 regions. An initial RT-PCR round employing HTBI primers preceded a second-round multiplex PCR. TCRdb re-analysed the multiplex PCR reads in MiXCR, keeping a single row per CDR3 protein. Among 350,000 or so distinct CDR3 sequences listed, 15% to 20% were seen once. This clonotype was recorded at least ten times. Its antigen remains unidentified. Study-wide points: Progression of ophthalmopathy was predicted by the model with about 67% sensitivity and around 72% specificity.

CDR3 size: 13 residues. The germline gives CDR1 MGHRA, CDR2 YSYEKL. V shed 0 bases and J shed 2 bases, with 5 bases lying between them. The chain employs TRBV4-1 and TRBJ2-7; D gene unclear. The clonotype originates from an adult man with Graves' ophthalmopathy. The sample was peripheral blood. The DNA for the CDR3 is TGCGCCAGCAGCCAAGACCAGACCTACGAGCAGTACTTC. Translation: CASSQDQTYEQYF.